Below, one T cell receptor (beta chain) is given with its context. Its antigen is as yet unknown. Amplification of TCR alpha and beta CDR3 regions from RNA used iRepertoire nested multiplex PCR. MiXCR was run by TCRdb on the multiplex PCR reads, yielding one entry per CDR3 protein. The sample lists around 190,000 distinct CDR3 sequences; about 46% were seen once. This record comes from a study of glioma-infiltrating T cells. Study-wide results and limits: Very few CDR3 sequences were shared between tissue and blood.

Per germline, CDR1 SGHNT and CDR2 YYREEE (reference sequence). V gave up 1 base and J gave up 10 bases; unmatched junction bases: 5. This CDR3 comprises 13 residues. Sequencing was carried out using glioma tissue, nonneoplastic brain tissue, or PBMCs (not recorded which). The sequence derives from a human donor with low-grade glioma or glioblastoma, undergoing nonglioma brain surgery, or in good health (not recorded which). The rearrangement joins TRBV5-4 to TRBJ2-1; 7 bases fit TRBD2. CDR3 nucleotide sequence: TGTGCCAGCAGCTTGAGTCCAGCGGGAGAGCAGTTCTTC. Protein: CASSLSPAGEQFF. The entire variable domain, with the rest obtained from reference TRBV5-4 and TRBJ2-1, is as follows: ETGVTQSPTHLIKTRGQQVTLRCSSQSGHNTVSWYQQALGQGPQFIFQYYREEENGRGNFPPRFSGLQFPNYSSELNVNALELDDSALYLCASSLSPAGEQFFGPGTRLTVL.